One and the same sample provided the 30 T cell receptor beta chains below, sequenced in a study of T cells after yellow fever vaccination. TCRdb independently ran MiXCR on the 5' RACE reads; one entry per CDR3 protein. The sample yields hundreds of thousands of distinct CDR3 sequences, over 15% seen once. This sample comprised PBMCs, obtained before the yellow fever booster vaccination. The source of these receptors is a man in his late teens or twenties who received the YFV17D yellow fever vaccine.

This clonotype was detected a few times. The genes are TRBV7-2 and TRBJ2-6; possible D gene TRBD2, 5 bases. Between the trimmed V and J ends, which lost 0 bases and 0 bases, there was a span of 12 bases. CDR1 is SGHTA, CDR2 FQGNSA, per germline. The CDR3 has 18 residues. The CDR3 bases are TGTGCCAGCAGCTTAGCCGGGGTAGCAACCTCTGGGGCCAACGTCCTGACTTTC. Translated: CASSLAGVATSGANVLTF. Combining the CDR3 with reference TRBV7-2 and TRBJ2-6 gives the whole variable domain GAGVSQSPSNKVTEKGKDVELRCDPISGHTALYWYRQSLGQGLEFLIYFQGNSAPDKSGLPSDRFSAERTGGSVSTLTIQRTQQEDSAVYLCASSLAGVATSGANVLTFGAGSRLTVL.

This clonotype was detected a few times. The chain carries TRBV24-1 and TRBJ2-3; no clear D. The CDR3 consists of 14 residues. CDR1 and CDR2 (germline): KGHDR, SFDVKD. Trimming removed 4 bases at V and 0 bases at J, with 7 bases between. For the CDR3, the DNA is TGTGCCACCAGTGAACCCGAGAGCACAGATACGCAGTATTTT. It translates to CATSEPESTDTQYF.

This clonotype turned up a few times. The chain uses TRBV7-2 and TRBJ1-1, with unresolved D. This CDR3 comprises 13 residues. V lost 3 bases and J lost 4, with 9 bases in between. Germline loops: CDR1 SGHTA, CDR2 FQGNSA. The CDR3, as DNA: TGTGCCAGCAGCTTTAGCCTTACCACTGAAGCTTTCTTT. It is translated as CASSFSLTTEAFF.

This clonotype came up a few times. This chain joins TRBV3-1 and TRBJ1-1; 9 nucleotides agree with TRBD1. V was pared by 4 bases and J by 4 bases, with 4 bases of the junction left unmatched. Germline lookup yields CDR1 LGHDT and CDR2 YNNKEL (reference sequence). The CDR3 totals 14 residues. As DNA, the CDR3 is TGTGCCAGCAGCCTCTCGGACAGGGGCACTGAAGCTTTCTTT. This sequence encodes CASSLSDRGTEAFF.

V usage is TRBV20-1 and J usage is TRBJ1-4; D is perhaps TRBD1 (5 bases). Trimming shortened V by 3 bases and J by 8 bases, and 16 bases separated the two germline ends. The CDR3 has 14 residues. CDR1 is DFQATT and CDR2 is SNEGSKA in the germline V gene (reference sequence). CDR3 sequence: CSARVRGLDEKLFF. CDR3 bases: TGCAGTGCTAGGGTCCGGGGACTAGACGAAAAACTGTTTTTT.

This clonotype was observed many times. The chain links TRBV7-3 to TRBJ2-7, with D possibly TRBD2 on 5 matching bases. The germline gives CDR1 SGHTA, CDR2 FQGTGA. The CDR3 length is 12 residues. V lost 4 bases to trimming and J lost 7 bases, with 11 bases between them. The CDR3 nucleotides read TGTGCCAGCAGCTCCCGGACGGGGGAGCAGTACTTC. Protein sequence: CASSSRTGEQYF.

The chain couples TRBV7-2 to TRBJ2-7; D might be TRBD2 (6 bases). V lost 5 bases and J 3 bases, leaving 14 bases between the germline ends. The CDR3 runs to 14 residues. Per the germline V gene, CDR1 is SGHTA and CDR2 is FQGNSA. CDR3 bases: TGTGCCAGCAGCCCGGGACTTCACATCTACGAGCAGTACGTC. Amino acid sequence: CASSPGLHIYEQYV.

The chain employs TRBV28 and TRBJ1-1; no firm D call. CDR1 and CDR2 from the germline V gene are MDHEN and SYDVKM. Trimming removed 2 bases from V and 7 bases from J, with 11 bases in between. CDR3 size: 13 residues. The CDR3 sequence: CASSLRVSREAFF. CDR3 in DNA: TGTGCCAGCAGTTTACGAGTTTCGCGTGAAGCTTTCTTT.

V gene TRBV20-1 combines with J gene TRBJ1-2; D perhaps matches TRBD1 (6 bases). Germline values: CDR1 DFQATT, CDR2 SNEGSKA (reference sequence). Trimming stripped 0 bases from V and 13 bases from J, with 15 bases between. The CDR3 is 12 residues long. For the CDR3, the DNA is TGCAGTGCTAGAGAGGGACAAGCGTTGGGCACCTTC. Its protein is CSAREGQALGTF.

The V gene is TRBV27, the J gene TRBJ2-3; TRBD1 is a possible D gene (5 bases). Germline lookup yields CDR1 MNHEY and CDR2 SMNVEV (reference sequence). The CDR3 loop spans 15 amino acids. V dropped 0 bases and J dropped 5 bases, with 12 bases sitting between them. The CDR3 loop reads CASSLSIQGLDTQYF. CDR3 bases: TGTGCCAGCAGTTTATCGATTCAGGGATTAGATACGCAGTATTTT.

The rearrangement joins TRBV4-3 to TRBJ1-6; D not resolved. Trimming removed 0 bases from V and 13 bases from J, with 19 bases in between. In germline, CDR1 is LGHNA, CDR2 YSLEER. This CDR3 is built from 16 residues. CDR3 DNA sequence: TGCGCCAGCAGCCAAGATCTAGGCGGAGGAGGGTTTCCCCTCCACTTT. As protein: CASSQDLGGGGFPLHF.

This clonotype was seen more than once but under ten times. J is TRBJ2-3 and V is TRBV4-2; 13 bases align to TRBD2. CDR1 is LGHNA, CDR2 YNFKEQ, per germline. Losses at the gene ends were 6 bases for V and 1 base for J; bases not matched to a gene: 4. This CDR3 is built from 16 residues. The CDR3 is CASRLAGGPGTDTQYF. CDR3 nucleotide sequence: TGTGCCAGCAGACTAGCGGGGGGGCCCGGCACAGATACGCAGTATTTT.

The chain uses TRBV7-2 and TRBJ2-3; 9 nucleotides agree with TRBD2. Germline loops: CDR1 SGHTA, CDR2 FQGNSA. The junction had 15 bases not matched to a gene; V was cut back by 2 bases and J by 3 bases. The CDR3 has 19 amino acids. CDR3 protein: CASSLPRAGGIGLTDTQYF. As DNA, the CDR3 is TGTGCCAGCAGCTTACCTAGAGCGGGGGGAATTGGATTGACAGATACGCAGTATTTT.

This clonotype was observed a handful of times. This chain links TRBV3-1 with TRBJ1-1, with a possible D match to TRBD1 (5 bases). Germline V lookup: CDR1 LGHDT, CDR2 YNNKEL (reference sequence). Trimming stripped 0 bases from V and 5 bases from J, with 16 bases between. This CDR3 is 16 amino acids long. The CDR3 sequence is CASSQEGTAPRTEAFF. As DNA, the CDR3 is TGTGCCAGCAGCCAAGAAGGGACCGCTCCTCGAACTGAAGCTTTCTTT.

This clonotype was recorded at least ten times. The rearrangement joins TRBV20-1 to TRBJ2-7; 7 nucleotides align to TRBD1. The V gene end was trimmed by 6 bases and the J gene end by 6 bases; junction bases not matched to a gene: 11. CDR3 length: 13 amino acids. Germline CDR1 reads DFQATT; CDR2 reads SNEGSKA (reference sequence). The CDR3, as DNA: TGCAGTGCACAATCAGGGGGATACGGCGAGCAGTACTTC. It encodes CSAQSGGYGEQYF.

This chain links TRBV7-9 with TRBJ1-5; tentatively, D is TRBD1 (5 bases). The germline V gene has CDR1 SEHNR and CDR2 FQNEAQ (reference sequence). The length of the CDR3 is 12 residues. V was clipped by 4 bases and J by 9 bases, with 10 bases between them. The CDR3, as DNA: TGTGCCAGCAGCTCAGGGATGGGGCCCCAGCATTTT. This translates into CASSSGMGPQHF.

The rearrangement links TRBV7-2 to TRBJ2-1; perhaps D is TRBD1 or TRBD2 (5 bases each). This CDR3 contains 15 residues. Trimming stripped 4 bases from V and 0 bases from J, with 10 bases between. Germline V gene lookup returns CDR1 SGHTA and CDR2 FQGNSA. The CDR3 here is CASSSTGASYNEQFF. CDR3 nucleotides: TGTGCCAGCAGCTCTACCGGGGCCTCCTACAATGAGCAGTTCTTC.

The chain carries TRBV2 and TRBJ2-7; D is possibly TRBD2 (7 bases). The CDR3 extends over 14 amino acids. Germline values: CDR1 SNHLY, CDR2 FYNNEI. V lost 6 bases and J lost 2, with 14 bases in between. CDR3 protein: CASSPWGGTYEQYF. The CDR3 DNA is TGTGCCAGCAGCCCCTGGGGGGGCACCTACGAGCAGTACTTC.

The table lists this clonotype with a few counts. The gene calls are TRBV20-1 and TRBJ2-1; D is perhaps TRBD2 (6 bases). Trimming removed 5 bases from V and 2 bases from J, with 16 bases in between. Germline-derived CDR1 and CDR2 are DFQATT and SNEGSKA (reference sequence). This CDR3 comprises 15 residues. The CDR3: CSAPTGDWTYNEQFF. The CDR3 DNA reads TGCAGTGCTCCGACGGGGGACTGGACCTACAATGAGCAGTTCTTC.

The chain combines TRBV2 with TRBJ2-3; D not certain. This CDR3 comprises 9 residues. V was shortened by 8 bases and J by 6 bases, with 3 bases between the two germline ends. Germline CDR1 and CDR2: SNHLY and FYNNEI. CDR3 nucleotide sequence: TGTGCCAGCCAGGATACGCAGTATTTT. This translates into CASQDTQYF.

This clonotype was detected ten times or more. The chain links TRBV5-1 to TRBJ2-7; D gene unclear. V lost 0 bases to trimming and J lost 7 bases, with 14 bases between them. Per germline, CDR1 SGHRS and CDR2 YFSETQ. The length of the CDR3 is 14 residues. CDR3 bases: TGCGCCAGCAGCTTGGGGGAACATTCCGGGGAGCAGTACTTC. Protein product: CASSLGEHSGEQYF. Full variable domain (missing parts from reference TRBV5-1 and TRBJ2-7): KAGVTQTPRYLIKTRGQQVTLSCSPISGHRSVSWYQQTPGQGLQFLFEYFSETQRNKGNFPGRFSGRQFSNSRSEMNVSTLELGDSALYLCASSLGEHSGEQYFGPGTRLTVT.

This clonotype was observed a few times. The DNA for the CDR3 is TGTGCCAGCAGCCCCAACCCGTATGGCTACACCTTC. This gives the protein CASSPNPYGYTF. The genes are TRBV5-5 and TRBJ1-2; D remains ambiguous. This CDR3 comprises 12 residues. V dropped 4 bases and J dropped 5 bases, with 9 bases sitting between them. The V gene's germline CDR1 is SGHKS and CDR2 YYEKEE (reference sequence).

The J gene is TRBJ1-2, the V gene TRBV2, with D unresolved. V was shortened by 4 bases and J by 5 bases, with 8 bases between the two germline ends. Germline values: CDR1 SNHLY, CDR2 FYNNEI. The CDR3 has 12 residues. DNA for the CDR3: TGTGCCAGCAGTGTACAGTCATATGGCTACACCTTC. Its protein product is CASSVQSYGYTF.

This clonotype appeared a few times. The rearrangement uses TRBV24-1 and TRBJ2-5, with a tentative D call TRBD2 (5 bases). Trimming took off 3 bases at V and 3 bases at J, with 7 bases between the two ends. CDR1 KGHDR and CDR2 SFDVKD come from the germline V gene. The CDR3 loop spans 13 amino acids. In DNA form, the CDR3 reads TGTGCCACCAGTGATGCAGCGGAAGAGACCCAGTACTTC. Residues: CATSDAAEETQYF.

This clonotype was recorded a few times. DNA of the CDR3: TGTGCCAGCAGCCCGGTAATAGGGGGCGGTGAAAAACTGTTTTTT. Its protein product is CASSPVIGGGEKLFF. J is TRBJ1-4 and V is TRBV7-9; 7 nucleotides line up with TRBD1. Germline V gene lookup returns CDR1 SEHNR and CDR2 FQNEAQ (reference sequence). This CDR3 comprises 15 residues. The V and J ends lost 5 bases and 7 bases, in that order; junction bases with no gene match: 10.

The V and J genes are TRBV5-1 and TRBJ1-6, with 10 bases fitting TRBD1. V dropped 4 bases and J dropped 8; count of bases not matched to a gene: 9. Looked up from germline, CDR1 is SGHRS and CDR2 is YFSETQ. The CDR3 runs 16 residues. The CDR3 bases are TGCGCCAGCAGCCCTGACAGGGGGCTGAGCGATTCACCCCTCCACTTT. As protein: CASSPDRGLSDSPLHF.

The V gene is TRBV18, the J gene TRBJ2-3; D unclear. Germline V CDR1 and CDR2: KGHSH, LQKENI. Trimming took off 5 bases at V and 0 bases at J, with 18 bases between the two ends. The CDR3 is made up of 17 amino acids. The DNA for the CDR3 is TGTGCCAGCTCAGCCGATAACTTCCTACGTAGCACAGATACGCAGTATTTT. Protein sequence: CASSADNFLRSTDTQYF.

The chain is built from TRBV5-1 and TRBJ2-2; possibly TRBD1 for D (6 bases). V lost 3 bases and J lost 2, with 14 bases in between. The CDR3 runs to 16 residues. Germline CDR1 SGHRS, CDR2 YFSETQ. This chain's CDR3 is CASSWAGAHNTGELFF. The DNA of the CDR3 is TGCGCCAGCAGCTGGGCAGGGGCGCACAACACCGGGGAGCTGTTTTTT.

The chain recombines TRBV4-3 with TRBJ1-5, with no clear D. The CDR3 spans 15 residues. The ends were cut back, 0 bases at V and 3 bases at J, with 9 bases in the middle. The germline CDR1 and CDR2 sequences are LGHNA and YSLEER. The CDR3 sequence is CASSQDLRDNQPQHF. In DNA, the CDR3 is TGCGCCAGCAGCCAAGATCTCCGGGACAATCAGCCCCAGCATTTT.

This clonotype was seen only a few times. J is TRBJ2-7 and V is TRBV6-2 or TRBV6-3, with D possibly called TRBD1 or TRBD2 (5 bases each). The CDR3 is 15 residues long. Per germline, CDR1 MNHEY and CDR2 SVGEGT. V shed 8 bases and J shed 0 bases, with 17 bases lying between them. CDR3 loop: CASLTGRSSSYEQYV. The CDR3 coding sequence is TGTGCCAGCCTCACGGGACGTTCGAGCTCCTACGAGCAGTACGTC.